Listed here is a single T cell receptor beta chain. Its antigen remains unidentified. All of the donors resided in Nashville, Tennessee, and each was a Caucasian adult. The assay was carried out at the deep level. Assay: immunoSEQ multiplex PCR; the TCRdb copy retains only in-frame clones and omits some. The sample shows approximately 710,000 clones, less than 95% of them seen only once. This sample stems from a study of shared clonotypes between healthy human individuals. Study-wide findings and caveats: Rarefaction gave evidence that sorted-subset sequencing remained incomplete despite large depth. Shared clonotypes: approximately 5% naive CD4, under 4% naive CD8, 2.3% memory CD4, about 0.41% memory CD8.

Specimen: memory CD8+ T cells from PBMCs. Regarding subset: CD45RO+ cells pooled with CCR7-negative TemRA cells. The receptor comes from a man in his late teens or twenties in good health. Some clones in this sample may be carry-over from other donors' samples.

In DNA, the CDR3 is TGTGCCAGCAGCTTCGCGTCTGGGTCTGAAGCTTTCTTT. As protein: CASSFASGSEAFF. V usage is TRBV5-6 and J usage is TRBJ1-1; D is uncertain. Trimming left V 2 bases short and J 6 bases short, with 11 bases between. Germline V gene lookup returns CDR1 SGHDT and CDR2 YYEEEE. This CDR3 spans 13 amino acids.